This T cell receptor beta chain was captured by sequencing in a study of blood T cells in healthy people across ages. General study results and limits: Percentage of naive T cells showed a strong correlation with TCR beta diversity. Among long-lived donors, naive CD4+ cells were more numerous and diversity higher than in aged donors.

The germline gives CDR1 SNHLY, CDR2 FYNNEI. V lost 8 bases, J lost 6 bases, and 10 bases lay in between. CDR3 length: 11 residues. A second PCR, run for about 7 to 11 cycles, used a sample-barcoded 5' primer plus a J-beta primer mix. TCRdb reprocessed the 5' RACE reads via MiXCR and lists one record per CDR3 protein. In the table there are 550,000 to 650,000 distinct CDR3 sequences, roughly a quarter of which are singletons. Remarks on this clonotype: Its target is not known.

Each sample gave at least 6.5 million isolated PBMCs. These data are also associated with another study on T cells of mothers and their children. Per that study: Donation involved a few healthy Caucasian mothers and the six children that they had.

Sequencing was done on a sample of blood. This TCR was recovered from a boy aged 2-9 years in good health. The gene calls are TRBV2 and TRBJ1-2, with D unresolved. Here the CDR3 reads CASALRNGYTF. For the CDR3, the DNA is TGTGCCAGCGCGCTTCGAAATGGCTACACCTTC.